This TCR beta chain was captured by sequencing in a study of cytomegalovirus exposure and HLA in healthy donors. This clone was picked up one time. Its antigen is unknown. The PCR contained 60 Vbeta and 13 Jbeta primers. Original analysis: About 12 million of 80 million or so unique TCR beta chains were shared, per a later count. The method was immunoSEQ multiplex PCR; TCRdb's version includes in-frame clones alone and lacks a portion of them. D and trimming come from the DNA, and the V and J calls and clone size come from that table. Among about 100,000 clones listed, 78% were seen once. General observations from the study: What was likely a sequencing artifact was a cluster of highly shared sequence variants. The presence/absence work took it that sequencing depth was about the same across donors. Available immune exposure information covered CMV serostatus only.

From germline, CDR1 is MRHNA and CDR2 SNTAGT. Between the trimmed V and J ends, which lost 1 base and 2 bases, there was a span of 12 bases. The CDR3 has 16 residues. The genes are TRBV6-4 and TRBJ1-5, with a weak D call TRBD1 (5 bases). The sample taken for sequencing was PBMCs. This TCR derives from an older woman in good health and CMV-seronegative. For the CDR3, the DNA is TGTGCCAGCAGTGACTGGTCCAGGGTAGGCAATCAGCCCCAGCATTTT. Translation: CASSDWSRVGNQPQHF.